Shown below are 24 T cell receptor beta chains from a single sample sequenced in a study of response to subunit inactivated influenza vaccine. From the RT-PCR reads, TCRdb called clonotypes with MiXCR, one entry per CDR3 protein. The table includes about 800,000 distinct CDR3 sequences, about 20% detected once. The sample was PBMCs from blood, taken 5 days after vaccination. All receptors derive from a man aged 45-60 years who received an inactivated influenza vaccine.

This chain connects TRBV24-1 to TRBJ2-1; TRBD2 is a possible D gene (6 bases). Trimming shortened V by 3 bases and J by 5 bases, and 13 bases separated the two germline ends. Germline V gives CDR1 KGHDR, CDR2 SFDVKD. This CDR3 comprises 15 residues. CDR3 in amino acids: CATSDPQPGDNEQFF. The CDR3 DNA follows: TGTGCCACCAGTGATCCACAACCGGGAGACAATGAGCAGTTCTTC.

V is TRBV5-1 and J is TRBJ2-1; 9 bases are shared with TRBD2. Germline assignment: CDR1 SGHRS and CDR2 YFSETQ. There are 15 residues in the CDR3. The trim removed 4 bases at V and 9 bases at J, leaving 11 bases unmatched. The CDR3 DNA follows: TGCGCCAGCAGCACCCCCAGCGGGGGGCCCGGTGAGCAGTTCTTC. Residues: CASSTPSGGPGEQFF.

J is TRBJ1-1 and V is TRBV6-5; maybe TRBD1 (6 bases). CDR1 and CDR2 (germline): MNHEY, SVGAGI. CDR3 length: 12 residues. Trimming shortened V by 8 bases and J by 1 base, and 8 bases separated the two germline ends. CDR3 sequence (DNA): TGTGCCAGCGGACAGCCGAACACTGAAGCTTTCTTT. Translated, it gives CASGQPNTEAFF.

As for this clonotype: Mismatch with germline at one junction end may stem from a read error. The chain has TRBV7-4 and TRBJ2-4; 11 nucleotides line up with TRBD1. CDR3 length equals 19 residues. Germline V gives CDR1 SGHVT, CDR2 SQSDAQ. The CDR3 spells CACSPGTGGRGASKNIQYF. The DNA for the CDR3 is TGTGCCTGCAGCCCCGGGACAGGGGGAAGGGGGGCTTCCAAAAACATTCAGTACTTC.

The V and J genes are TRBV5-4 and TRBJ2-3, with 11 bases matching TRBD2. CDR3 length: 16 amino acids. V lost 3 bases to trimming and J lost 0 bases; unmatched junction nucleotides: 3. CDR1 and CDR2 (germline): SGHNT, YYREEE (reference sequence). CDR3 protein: CASSSRLAGSTDTQYF. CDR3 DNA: TGTGCCAGCAGCTCTCGACTAGCGGGGAGCACAGATACGCAGTATTTT.

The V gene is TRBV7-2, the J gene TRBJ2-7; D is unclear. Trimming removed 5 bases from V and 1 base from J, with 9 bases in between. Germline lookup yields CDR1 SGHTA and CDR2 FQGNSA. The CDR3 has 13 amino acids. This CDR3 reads CASSPNESYEQYF. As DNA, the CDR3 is TGTGCCAGCAGCCCGAACGAGTCCTACGAGCAGTACTTC.

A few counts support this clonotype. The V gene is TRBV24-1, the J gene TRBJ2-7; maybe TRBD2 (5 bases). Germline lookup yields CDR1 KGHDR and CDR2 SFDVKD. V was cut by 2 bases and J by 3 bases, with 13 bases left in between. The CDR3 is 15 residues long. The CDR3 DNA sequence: TGTGCCACCAGTGATTCTTCCGGACTTATCTACGAGCAGTACTTC. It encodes CATSDSSGLIYEQYF.

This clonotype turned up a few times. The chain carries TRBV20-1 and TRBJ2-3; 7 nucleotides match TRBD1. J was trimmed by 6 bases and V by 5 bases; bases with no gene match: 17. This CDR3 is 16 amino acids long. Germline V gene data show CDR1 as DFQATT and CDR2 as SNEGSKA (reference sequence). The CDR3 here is CSAAPGTAKLADTQYF. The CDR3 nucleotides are TGCAGTGCTGCTCCCGGGACAGCGAAACTTGCTGATACGCAGTATTTT.

CDR3 bases: TGCAGTGCTAGAGGACCTAGCGGGAACTACAATGAGCAGTTCTTC. Residues: CSARGPSGNYNEQFF. The chain carries TRBV20-1 and TRBJ2-1, with 9 nucleotides matching TRBD2. Trimming removed 1 base from V and 3 bases from J; junction bases left unmatched: 4. Germline V CDR1 and CDR2: DFQATT, SNEGSKA (reference sequence). The CDR3 totals 15 residues.

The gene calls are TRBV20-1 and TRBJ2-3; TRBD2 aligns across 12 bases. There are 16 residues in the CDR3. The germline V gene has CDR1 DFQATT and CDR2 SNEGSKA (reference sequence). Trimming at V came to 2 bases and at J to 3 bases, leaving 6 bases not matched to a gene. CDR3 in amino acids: CSARPTSGGKTDTQYF. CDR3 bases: TGCAGTGCTAGACCAACTAGCGGGGGGAAAACAGATACGCAGTATTTT.

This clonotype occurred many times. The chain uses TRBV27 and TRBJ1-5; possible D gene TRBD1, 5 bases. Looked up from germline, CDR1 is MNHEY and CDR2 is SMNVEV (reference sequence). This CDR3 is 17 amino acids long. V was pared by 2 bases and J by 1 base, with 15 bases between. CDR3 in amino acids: CASSLIGGAESNQPQHF. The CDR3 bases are TGTGCCAGCAGTTTAATAGGAGGGGCGGAAAGCAATCAGCCCCAGCATTTT.

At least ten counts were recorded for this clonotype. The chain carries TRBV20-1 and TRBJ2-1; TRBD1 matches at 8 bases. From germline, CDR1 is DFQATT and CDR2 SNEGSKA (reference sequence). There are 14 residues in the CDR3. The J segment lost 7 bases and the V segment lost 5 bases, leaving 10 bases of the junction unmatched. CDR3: CSAYGRGLGNEQFF. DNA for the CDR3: TGCAGTGCTTATGGCAGGGGGCTAGGGAATGAGCAGTTCTTC.

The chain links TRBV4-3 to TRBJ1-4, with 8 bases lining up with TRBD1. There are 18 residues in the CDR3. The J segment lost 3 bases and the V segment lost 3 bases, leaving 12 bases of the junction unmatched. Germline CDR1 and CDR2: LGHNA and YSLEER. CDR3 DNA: TGCGCCAGCAGCCAGACAGCAGGACAGGGTAGATCTAATGAAAAACTGTTTTTT. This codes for CASSQTAGQGRSNEKLFF.

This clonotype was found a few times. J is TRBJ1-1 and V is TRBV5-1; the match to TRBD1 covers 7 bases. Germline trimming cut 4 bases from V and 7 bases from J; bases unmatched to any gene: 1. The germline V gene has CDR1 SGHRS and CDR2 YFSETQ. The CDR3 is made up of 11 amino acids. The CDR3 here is CASSRDSEAFF. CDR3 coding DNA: TGCGCCAGCAGCAGGGACAGTGAAGCTTTCTTT.

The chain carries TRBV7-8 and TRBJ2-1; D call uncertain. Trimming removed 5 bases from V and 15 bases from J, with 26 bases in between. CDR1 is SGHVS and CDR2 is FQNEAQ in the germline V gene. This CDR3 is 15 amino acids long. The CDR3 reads CASSPRRNTRQFLFF. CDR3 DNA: TGTGCCAGCAGCCCTCGGCGGAATACCCGCCAATTTCTGTTCTTC.

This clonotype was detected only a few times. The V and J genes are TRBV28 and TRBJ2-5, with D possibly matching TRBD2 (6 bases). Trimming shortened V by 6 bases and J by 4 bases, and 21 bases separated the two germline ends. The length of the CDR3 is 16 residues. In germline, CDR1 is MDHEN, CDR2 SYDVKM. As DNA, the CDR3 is TGTGCCAGCAGGCCTGGGCGGGGTTTGGCGACAGAGACCCAGTACTTC. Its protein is CASRPGRGLATETQYF.

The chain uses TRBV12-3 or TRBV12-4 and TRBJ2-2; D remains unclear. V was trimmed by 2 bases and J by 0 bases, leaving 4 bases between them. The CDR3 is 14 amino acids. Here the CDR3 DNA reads TGTGCCAGCAGTTTACAGCCGAACACCGGGGAGCTGTTTTTT. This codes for CASSLQPNTGELFF.

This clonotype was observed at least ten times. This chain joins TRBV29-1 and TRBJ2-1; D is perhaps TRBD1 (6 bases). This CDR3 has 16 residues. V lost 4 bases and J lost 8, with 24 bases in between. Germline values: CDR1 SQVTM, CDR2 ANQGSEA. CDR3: CSVVGYQQGPIDEQFF. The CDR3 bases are TGCAGCGTTGTAGGCTACCAACAGGGACCGATTGATGAGCAGTTCTTC.

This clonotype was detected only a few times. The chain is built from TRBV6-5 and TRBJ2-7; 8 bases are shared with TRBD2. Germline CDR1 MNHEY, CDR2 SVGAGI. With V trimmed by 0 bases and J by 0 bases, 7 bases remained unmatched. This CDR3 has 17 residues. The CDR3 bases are TGTGCCAGCAGTTACTCGAAACGCGGGGGGCCCTCCTACGAGCAGTACTTC. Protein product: CASSYSKRGGPSYEQYF.

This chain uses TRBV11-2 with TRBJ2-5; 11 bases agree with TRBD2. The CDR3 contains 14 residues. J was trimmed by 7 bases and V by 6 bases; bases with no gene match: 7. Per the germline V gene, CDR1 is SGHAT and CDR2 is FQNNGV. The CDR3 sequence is CASSLAGGEGTQYF. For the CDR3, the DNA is TGTGCCAGCAGTCTAGCGGGGGGAGAAGGGACCCAGTACTTC. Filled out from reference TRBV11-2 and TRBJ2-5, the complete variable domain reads EAGVAQSPRYKIIEKRQSVAFWCNPISGHATLYWYQQILGQGPKLLIQFQNNGVVDDSQLPKDRFSAERLKGVDSTLKIQPAKLEDSAVYLCASSLAGGEGTQYFGPGTRLLVL.

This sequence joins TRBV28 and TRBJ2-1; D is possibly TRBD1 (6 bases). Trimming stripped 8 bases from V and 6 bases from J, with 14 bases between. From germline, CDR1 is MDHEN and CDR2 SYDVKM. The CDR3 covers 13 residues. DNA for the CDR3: TGTGCCAGCCTCTCTAGGGGGTTCAATGAGCAGTTCTTC. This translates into CASLSRGFNEQFF.

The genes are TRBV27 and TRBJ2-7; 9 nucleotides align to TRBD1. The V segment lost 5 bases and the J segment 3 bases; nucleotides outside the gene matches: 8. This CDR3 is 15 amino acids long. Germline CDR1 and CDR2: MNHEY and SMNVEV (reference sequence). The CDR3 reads CASSKRDRAIYEQYF. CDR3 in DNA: TGTGCCAGCAGTAAGCGGGACAGGGCCATCTACGAGCAGTACTTC.

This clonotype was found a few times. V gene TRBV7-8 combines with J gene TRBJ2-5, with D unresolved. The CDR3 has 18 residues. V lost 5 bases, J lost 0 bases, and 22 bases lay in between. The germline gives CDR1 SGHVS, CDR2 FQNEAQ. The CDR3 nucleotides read TGTGCCAGCAGCCAAACACGACGAGGTCCCTTGTACCAAGAGACCCAGTACTTC. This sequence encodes CASSQTRRGPLYQETQYF.

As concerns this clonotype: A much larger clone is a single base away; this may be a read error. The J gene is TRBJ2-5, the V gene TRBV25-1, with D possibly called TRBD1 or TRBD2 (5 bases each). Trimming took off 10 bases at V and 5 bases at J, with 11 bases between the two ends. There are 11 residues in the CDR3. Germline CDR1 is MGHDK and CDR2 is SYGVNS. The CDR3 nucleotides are TGTGCCACCAGAGGGGTGGAGACCCAGTACTTC. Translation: CATRGVETQYF.